A selection of T cell receptor beta chains follows, all from one sample in a study of cytomegalovirus exposure and HLA in healthy donors. Produced via immunoSEQ multiplex PCR; TCRdb's table is partial and in-frame only. The sample has under 150,000 clones, around 81% seen once; the top ten hold around 0.67%. The sample consisted of PBMCs. The receptor source for this set is a man between 18 and 35 years old in good health and CMV-seronegative. The CDR3 runs from the conserved cysteine through the conserved F or W. Each record gives: J gene, CDR3 length, clone size, D gene, V gene, CDR3 protein, CDR3 DNA. A D gene is named only where the DNA matches it firmly. Clone sizes are given selectively: once, few, many, or a class where the clone is expanded.

j_gene: TRBJ1-2
len: 15
abundance: -
d_gene: TRBD1
v_gene: TRBV9
CDR3aa: CASSVGGQGAVGYTF
CDR3nt: TGTGCCAGCAGCGTAGGAGGACAGGGGGCAGTGGGCTACACCTTC

j_gene: TRBJ2-1
len: 15
abundance: few
d_gene: -
v_gene: TRBV28
CDR3aa: CASSDTRQVWGEQFF
CDR3nt: TGTGCCAGCAGTGACACCCGACAGGTTTGGGGTGAGCAGTTCTTC

j_gene: TRBJ2-3
len: 17
abundance: -
d_gene: TRBD1
v_gene: TRBV4-3
CDR3aa: CASSQNTGTGRSDTQYF
CDR3nt: TGCGCCAGCAGCCAAAACACCGGGACAGGGAGGTCGGATACGCAGTATTTT

j_gene: TRBJ1-2
len: 13
abundance: once
d_gene: -
v_gene: TRBV19
CDR3aa: CASSTLGYYGYTF
CDR3nt: TGTGCCAGTAGTACCCTCGGGTACTATGGCTACACCTTC

j_gene: TRBJ2-2
len: 13
abundance: once
d_gene: -
v_gene: TRBV6-5
CDR3aa: CASSYVDTGELFF
CDR3nt: TGTGCCAGCAGTTACGTCGACACCGGGGAGCTGTTTTTT

j_gene: TRBJ2-7
len: 11
abundance: -
d_gene: -
v_gene: TRBV7-2
CDR3aa: CASQQGYEQYF
CDR3nt: TGTGCCAGCCAACAGGGCTACGAGCAGTACTTC

j_gene: TRBJ1-5
len: 15
abundance: once
d_gene: TRBD1
v_gene: TRBV4-3
CDR3aa: CASSQARGQSQPQHF
CDR3nt: TGCGCCAGCAGCCAAGCCAGGGGGCAAAGTCAGCCCCAGCATTTT

j_gene: TRBJ2-3
len: 14
abundance: once
d_gene: TRBD1
v_gene: TRBV2
CDR3aa: CASRPGQGSDTQYF
CDR3nt: TGTGCCAGTCGTCCGGGACAGGGGTCAGATACGCAGTATTTT

j_gene: TRBJ2-7
len: 12
abundance: -
d_gene: -
v_gene: TRBV2
CDR3aa: CATRDNSYEQYF
CDR3nt: TGTGCCACCCGGGACAACTCCTACGAGCAGTACTTC

j_gene: TRBJ2-7
len: 15
abundance: -
d_gene: TRBD2
v_gene: TRBV10-1
CDR3aa: CASSESGAGEYEQYF
CDR3nt: TGCGCCAGCAGTGAGTCTGGGGCGGGAGAATACGAGCAGTACTTC

j_gene: TRBJ1-2
len: 12
abundance: once
d_gene: TRBD1
v_gene: TRBV6-5
CDR3aa: CASSYRGRGYTF
CDR3nt: TGTGCCAGCAGTTACAGGGGGCGCGGCTACACCTTC